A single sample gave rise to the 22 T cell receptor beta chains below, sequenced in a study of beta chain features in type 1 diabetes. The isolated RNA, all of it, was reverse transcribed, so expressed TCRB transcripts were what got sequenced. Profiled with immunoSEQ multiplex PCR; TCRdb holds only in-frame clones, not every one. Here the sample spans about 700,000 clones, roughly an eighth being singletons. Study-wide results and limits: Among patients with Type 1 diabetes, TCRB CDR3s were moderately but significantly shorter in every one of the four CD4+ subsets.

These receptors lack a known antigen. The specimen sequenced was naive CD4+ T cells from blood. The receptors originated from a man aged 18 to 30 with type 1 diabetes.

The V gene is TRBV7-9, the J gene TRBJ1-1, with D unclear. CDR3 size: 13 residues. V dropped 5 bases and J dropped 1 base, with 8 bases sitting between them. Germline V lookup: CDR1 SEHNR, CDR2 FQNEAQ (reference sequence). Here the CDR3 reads CASSRDANTEAFF. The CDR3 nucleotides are TGTGCCAGCAGCCGCGACGCGAACACTGAAGCTTTCTTT.

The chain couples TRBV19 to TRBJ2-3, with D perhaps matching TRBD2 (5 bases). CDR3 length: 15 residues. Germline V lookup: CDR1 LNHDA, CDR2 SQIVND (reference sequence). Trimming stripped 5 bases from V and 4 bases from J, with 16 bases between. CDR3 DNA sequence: TGTGCCAGTAGTGATGCAGGCCACGGGGCAGATACGCAGTATTTT. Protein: CASSDAGHGADTQYF.

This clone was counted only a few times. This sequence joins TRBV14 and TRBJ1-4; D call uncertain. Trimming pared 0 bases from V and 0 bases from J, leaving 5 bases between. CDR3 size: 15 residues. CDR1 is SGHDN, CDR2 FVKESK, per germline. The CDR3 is CASSQDVSTNEKLFF. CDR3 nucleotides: TGTGCCAGCAGCCAAGATGTATCAACTAATGAAAAACTGTTTTTT.

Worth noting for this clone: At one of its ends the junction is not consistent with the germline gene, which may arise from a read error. CDR3 nucleotide sequence: TGCGCCAGCAGCTTGGGGGCCGTTACGCAAGAAACCCAGTACTTC. Its protein is CASSLGAVTQETQYF. The rearrangement joins TRBV5-1 to TRBJ2-5; D gene ambiguous. Germline CDR1 reads SGHRS; CDR2 reads YFSETQ. This CDR3 is 15 amino acids long.

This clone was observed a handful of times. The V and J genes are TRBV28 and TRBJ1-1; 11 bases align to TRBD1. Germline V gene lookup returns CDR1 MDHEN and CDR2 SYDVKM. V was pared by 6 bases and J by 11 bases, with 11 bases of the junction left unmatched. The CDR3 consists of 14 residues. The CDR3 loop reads CASRRTGGFVWAFF. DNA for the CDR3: TGTGCCAGCAGACGGACAGGGGGCTTCGTCTGGGCTTTCTTT.

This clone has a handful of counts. CDR3 residues: CASGRPGGLGYNEQFF. The CDR3 bases are TGTGCCAGTGGGCGGCCCGGGGGCCTGGGTTACAATGAGCAGTTCTTC. The chain couples TRBV19 to TRBJ2-1; the D call may be TRBD1 or TRBD2 (6 bases each). Looked up from germline, CDR1 is LNHDA and CDR2 is SQIVND (reference sequence). V lost 8 bases and J 4 bases, leaving 21 bases between the germline ends. The CDR3 is 16 amino acids.

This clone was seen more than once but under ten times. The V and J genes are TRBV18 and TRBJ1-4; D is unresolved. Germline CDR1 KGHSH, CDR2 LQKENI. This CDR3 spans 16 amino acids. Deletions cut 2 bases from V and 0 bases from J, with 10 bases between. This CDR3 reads CASSPGGPATNEKLFF. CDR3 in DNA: TGTGCCAGCTCACCAGGTGGGCCTGCAACTAATGAAAAACTGTTTTTT.

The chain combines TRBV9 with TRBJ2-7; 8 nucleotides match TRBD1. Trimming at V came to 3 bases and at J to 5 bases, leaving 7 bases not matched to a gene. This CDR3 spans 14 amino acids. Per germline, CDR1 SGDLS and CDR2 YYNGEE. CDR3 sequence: CASSAGQVGHEQYF. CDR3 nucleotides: TGTGCCAGCAGCGCGGGACAGGTGGGACACGAGCAGTACTTC.

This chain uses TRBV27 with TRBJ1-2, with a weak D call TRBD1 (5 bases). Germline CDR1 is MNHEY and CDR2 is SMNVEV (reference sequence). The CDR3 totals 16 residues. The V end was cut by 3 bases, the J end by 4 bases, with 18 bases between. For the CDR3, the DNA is TGTGCCAGCAGTTTCCAAGGACAAGCGGCGTCCTATGGCTACACCTTC. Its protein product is CASSFQGQAASYGYTF.

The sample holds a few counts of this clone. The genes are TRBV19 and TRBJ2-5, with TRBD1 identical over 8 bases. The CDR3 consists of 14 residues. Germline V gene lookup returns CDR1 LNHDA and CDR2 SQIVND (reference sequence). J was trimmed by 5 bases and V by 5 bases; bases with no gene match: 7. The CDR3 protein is CASSPHRGTETQYF. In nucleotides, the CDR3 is TGTGCCAGTAGTCCTCACAGGGGGACGGAGACCCAGTACTTC.

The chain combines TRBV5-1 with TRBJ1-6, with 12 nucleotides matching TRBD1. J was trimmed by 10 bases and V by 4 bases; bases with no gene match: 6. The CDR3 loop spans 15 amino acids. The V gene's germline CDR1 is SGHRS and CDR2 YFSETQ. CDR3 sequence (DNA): TGCGCCAGCAGCAGGATGGGGACAGGGGGCTCACCCCTCCACTTT. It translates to CASSRMGTGGSPLHF.

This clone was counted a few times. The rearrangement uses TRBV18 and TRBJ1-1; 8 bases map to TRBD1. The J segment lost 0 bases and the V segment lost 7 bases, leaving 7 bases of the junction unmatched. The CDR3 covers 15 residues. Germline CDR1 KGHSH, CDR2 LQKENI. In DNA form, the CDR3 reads TGTGCCAGCTTAAACAGGACAGGGATGAACACTGAAGCTTTCTTT. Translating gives CASLNRTGMNTEAFF.

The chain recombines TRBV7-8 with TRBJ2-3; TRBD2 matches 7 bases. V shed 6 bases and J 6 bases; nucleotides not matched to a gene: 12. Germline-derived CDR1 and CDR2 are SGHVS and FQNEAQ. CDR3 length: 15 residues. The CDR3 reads CASRQAGGFGDTQYF. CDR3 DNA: TGTGCCAGCAGACAAGCCGGGGGGTTCGGGGATACGCAGTATTTT.

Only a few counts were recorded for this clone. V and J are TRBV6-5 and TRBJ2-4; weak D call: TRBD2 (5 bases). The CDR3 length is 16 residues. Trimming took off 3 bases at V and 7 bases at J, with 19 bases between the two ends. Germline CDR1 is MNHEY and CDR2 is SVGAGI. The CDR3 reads CASSYRAPGRENIQYF. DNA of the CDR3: TGTGCCAGCAGTTATCGGGCCCCGGGAAGGGAGAACATTCAGTACTTC.

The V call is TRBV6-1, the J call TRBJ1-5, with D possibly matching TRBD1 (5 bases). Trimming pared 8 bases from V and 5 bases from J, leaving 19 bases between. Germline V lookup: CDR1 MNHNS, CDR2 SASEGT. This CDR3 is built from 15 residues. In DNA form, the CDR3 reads TGTGCCAGCGGTCCCGGGACGCTTCGATATCAGCCCCAGCATTTT. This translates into CASGPGTLRYQPQHF.

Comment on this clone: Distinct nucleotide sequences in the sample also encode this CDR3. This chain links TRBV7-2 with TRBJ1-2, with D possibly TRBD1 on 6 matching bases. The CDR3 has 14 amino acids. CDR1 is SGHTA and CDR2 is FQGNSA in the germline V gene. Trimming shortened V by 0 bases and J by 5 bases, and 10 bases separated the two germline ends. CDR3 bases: TGTGCCAGCAGCTTAGCACAGGGAGGGTATGGCTACACCTTC. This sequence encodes CASSLAQGGYGYTF.

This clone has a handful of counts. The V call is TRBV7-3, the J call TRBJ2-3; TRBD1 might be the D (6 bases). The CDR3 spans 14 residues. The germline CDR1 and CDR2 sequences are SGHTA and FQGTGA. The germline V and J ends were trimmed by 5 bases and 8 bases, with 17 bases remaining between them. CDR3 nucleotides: TGTGCCAGCAGCCCAGGGGTAGCTTGGGGTACGCAGTATTTT. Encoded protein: CASSPGVAWGTQYF. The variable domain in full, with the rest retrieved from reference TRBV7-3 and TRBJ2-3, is GAGVSQTPSNKVTEKGKYVELRCDPISGHTALYWYRQSLGQGPEFLIYFQGTGAADDSGLPNDRFFAVRPEGSVSTLKIQRTERGDSAVYLCASSPGVAWGTQYFGPGTRLTVL.

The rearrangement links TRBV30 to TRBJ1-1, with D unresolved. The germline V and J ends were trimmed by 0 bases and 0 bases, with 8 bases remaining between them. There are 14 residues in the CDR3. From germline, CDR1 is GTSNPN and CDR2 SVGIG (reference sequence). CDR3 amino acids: CAWSVFGVNTEAFF. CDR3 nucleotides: TGTGCCTGGAGTGTATTTGGAGTGAACACTGAAGCTTTCTTT.

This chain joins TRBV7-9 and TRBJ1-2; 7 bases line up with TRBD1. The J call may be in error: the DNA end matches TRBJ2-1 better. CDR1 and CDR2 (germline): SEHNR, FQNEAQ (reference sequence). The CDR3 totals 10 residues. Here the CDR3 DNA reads TGTGCCAGCAGCCCAGGGGGACAGTTCTTC. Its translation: CASSPGGQFF.

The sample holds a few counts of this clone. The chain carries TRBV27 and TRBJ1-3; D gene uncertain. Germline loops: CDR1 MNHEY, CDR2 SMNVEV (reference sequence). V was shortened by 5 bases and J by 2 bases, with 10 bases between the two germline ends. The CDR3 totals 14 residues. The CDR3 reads CASSTGPTGNTIYF. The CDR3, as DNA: TGTGCCAGCAGTACCGGCCCCACTGGAAACACCATATATTTT.

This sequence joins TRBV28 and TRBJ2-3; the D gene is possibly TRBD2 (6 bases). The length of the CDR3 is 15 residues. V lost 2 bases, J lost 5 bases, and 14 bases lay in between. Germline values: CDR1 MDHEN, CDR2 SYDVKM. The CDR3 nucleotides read TGTGCCAGCAGTTTACAACGGGGGTGGGTAGATACGCAGTATTTT. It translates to CASSLQRGWVDTQYF. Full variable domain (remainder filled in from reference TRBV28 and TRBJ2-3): DVKVTQSSRYLVKRTGEKVFLECVQDMDHENMFWYRQDPGLGLRLIYFSYDVKMKEKGDIPEGYSVSREKKERFSLILESASTNQTSMYLCASSLQRGWVDTQYFGPGTRLTVL.

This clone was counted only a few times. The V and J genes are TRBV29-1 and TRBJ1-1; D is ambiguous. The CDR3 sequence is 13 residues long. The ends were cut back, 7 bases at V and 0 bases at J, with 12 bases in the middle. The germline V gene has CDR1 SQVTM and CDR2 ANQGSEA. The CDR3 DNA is TGCAGCGCCGCTGGACGGCTGAACACTGAAGCTTTCTTT. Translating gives CSAAGRLNTEAFF. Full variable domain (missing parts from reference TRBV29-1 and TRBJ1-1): SAVISQKPSRDICQRGTSLTIQCQVDSQVTMMFWYRQQPGQSLTLIATANQGSEATYESGFVIDKFPISRPNLTFSTLTVSNMSPEDSSIYLCSAAGRLNTEAFFGQGTRLTVV.